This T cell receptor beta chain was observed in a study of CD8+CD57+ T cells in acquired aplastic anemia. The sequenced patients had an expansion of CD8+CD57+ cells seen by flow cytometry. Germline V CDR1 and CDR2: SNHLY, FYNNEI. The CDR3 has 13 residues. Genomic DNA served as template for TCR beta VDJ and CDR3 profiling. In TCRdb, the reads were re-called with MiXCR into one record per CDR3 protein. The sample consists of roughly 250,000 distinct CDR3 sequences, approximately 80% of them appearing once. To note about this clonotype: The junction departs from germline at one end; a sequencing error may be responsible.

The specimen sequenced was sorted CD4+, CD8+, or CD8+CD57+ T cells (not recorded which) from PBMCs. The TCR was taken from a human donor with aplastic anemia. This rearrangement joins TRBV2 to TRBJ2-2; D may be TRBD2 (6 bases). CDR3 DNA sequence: TGTGCCAGCAGGGCTGGGGAGATCCGGGAGCTGTTCTTC. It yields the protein CASRAGEIRELFF.